This T cell receptor (beta chain) was sequenced for a study of T cell repertoires in cytomegalovirus infection. Across the whole study: In the study, CMV epitopes included recently identified HLA-C-restricted and well-studied HLA-B-restricted ones. TCR beta signatures that were public indicated CMV infection and matching HLA type. Study findings and constraints: It was HLA-C-restricted CMV-specific TCR beta clonotypes that dominated the response ex vivo. Summed frequency of public TCR beta families distinguished CMV carriers with the relevant HLA.

TCRdb reprocessed the reads with MiXCR, giving one entry per CDR3 protein. The sample holds roughly 170,000 distinct CDR3 sequences, roughly 20% seen once. V was cut by 4 bases and J by 0 bases, with 9 bases left in between. The CDR3 spans 14 residues. Germline values: CDR1 SGHTA, CDR2 FQGNSA. This clonotype was found a few times. Its antigen remains unknown. The rearrangement joins TRBV7-2 to TRBJ1-1; a possible D gene is TRBD1 (5 bases). The material sequenced was CD8+ T cells from cultured PBMCs, taken from culture after CMV antigen stimulation. This receptor was identified in a human donor in good health (CMV status not recorded). Some clones in this sample may be carry-over from other donors' samples. CDR3 loop: CASSSRGLNTEAFF. As DNA, the CDR3 is TGTGCCAGCAGCTCTAGGGGCCTGAACACTGAAGCTTTCTTT.